These 19 T cell receptor beta chains share one sample of origin, sequenced in a study of blood T cell repertoires in COVID-19. Sequencing used immunoSEQ multiplex PCR; TCRdb keeps in-frame clones, though not all of them. The table has roughly 300,000 clones, over 75% seen once; the top ten hold about 5.4%. Specimen: PBMCs or T cells enriched from blood (not recorded which). These receptors all stem from a woman in her 30s who had recovered from COVID-19.

The rearrangement uses TRBV6-5 and TRBJ1-5; 8 nucleotides match TRBD1. J gave up 8 bases and V 6 bases, and 6 bases lay outside the gene matches. The CDR3 runs to 13 residues. Per germline, CDR1 MNHEY and CDR2 SVGAGI. The CDR3 nucleotides read TGTGCCAGCAGCGGACAGGGTACAAAGCCCCAGCATTTT. Its translation: CASSGQGTKPQHF.

This clone occurred many times. The chain carries TRBV7-8 and TRBJ1-2; D perhaps matches TRBD1 (6 bases). V was clipped by 1 base and J by 1 base, with 10 bases between them. Per germline, CDR1 SGHVS and CDR2 FQNEAQ. The CDR3 consists of 15 residues. For the CDR3, the DNA is TGTGCCAGCAGCTTAGAATCAGGGGTTAACTATGGCTACACCTTC. As protein: CASSLESGVNYGYTF.

Regarding this clone: The germline gene is not matched at one end of the junction; a read error may be the cause. The chain combines TRBV7-7 with TRBJ2-2; D perhaps matches TRBD1 (6 bases). This CDR3 contains 15 residues. From germline, CDR1 is SSHAT and CDR2 FNYEAQ (reference sequence). The CDR3 spells CASSPQGLGTGELFF. CDR3 nucleotides: TGTGCTAGCAGCCCCCAGGGGTTAGGGACCGGGGAGCTGTTTTTT.

This sequence joins TRBV5-1 and TRBJ2-2; 7 bases are a match to TRBD1. With 3 bases clipped from V and 0 bases from J, the junction kept 8 bases outside the gene matches. Germline V gene lookup returns CDR1 SGHRS and CDR2 YFSETQ. The CDR3 totals 17 residues. The CDR3 loop is CASSSGTTGPNTGELFF. Written as DNA, the CDR3 is TGCGCCAGCAGCTCTGGGACGACAGGGCCGAACACCGGGGAGCTGTTTTTT.

The CDR3 sequence: CASSPYPGSYEQYF. The CDR3 nucleotides are TGTGCCAGCTCCCCCTACCCAGGGTCCTACGAGCAGTACTTC. The V gene is TRBV28, the J gene TRBJ2-7, with TRBD1 as a possible D gene (5 bases). Per the germline V gene, CDR1 is MDHEN and CDR2 is SYDVKM. V was pared by 8 bases and J by 1 base, with 15 bases between. CDR3 length equals 14 residues.

This CDR3 reads CASSLGLGLGDTQYF. The DNA of the CDR3 is TGTGCCAGCAGTTTAGGTCTGGGCTTGGGAGATACGCAGTATTTT. The chain recombines TRBV27 with TRBJ2-3; D not certain. Trimming removed 2 bases at V and 5 bases at J, with 14 bases between. Looked up from germline, CDR1 is MNHEY and CDR2 is SMNVEV (reference sequence). The CDR3 length is 15 residues.

The chain carries TRBV5-4 and TRBJ2-7; TRBD2 might be the D (6 bases). V was pared by 2 bases and J by 6 bases, with 12 bases between. This CDR3 comprises 13 residues. Germline CDR1 reads SGHNT; CDR2 reads YYREEE (reference sequence). CDR3: CASSFSRRGEQYF. The CDR3, as DNA: TGTGCCAGCAGCTTCTCGAGGAGGGGCGAGCAGTACTTC. The whole variable domain, remainder taken from reference TRBV5-4 and TRBJ2-7, is ETGVTQSPTHLIKTRGQQVTLRCSSQSGHNTVSWYQQALGQGPQFIFQYYREEENGRGNFPPRFSGLQFPNYSSELNVNALELDDSALYLCASSFSRRGEQYFGPGTRLTVT.

This chain links TRBV4-3 with TRBJ1-6, with TRBD1 matching over 7 bases. After removal of 4 bases from V and 6 bases from J, the junction contained 6 bases not matched to a gene. Germline CDR1 LGHNA, CDR2 YSLEER. The CDR3 consists of 15 residues. The CDR3 sequence is CASSRQGESNSPLHF. CDR3 DNA: TGCGCCAGCAGCCGACAGGGAGAGTCTAATTCACCCCTCCACTTT.

This clone was seen more than once but under ten times. The rearrangement joins TRBV6-5 to TRBJ2-2; 8 bases line up with TRBD2. Germline CDR1 and CDR2: MNHEY and SVGAGI. The junction had 6 bases not matched to a gene; V was cut back by 6 bases and J by 6 bases. This CDR3 spans 14 amino acids. CDR3 sequence: CASRAGLASGELFF. Here the CDR3 DNA reads TGTGCCAGCAGGGCAGGACTAGCCTCCGGGGAGCTGTTTTTT.

This chain connects TRBV25-1 to TRBJ1-2; D not resolved. The CDR3 loop spans 15 amino acids. Germline V gives CDR1 MGHDK, CDR2 SYGVNS. V was pared by 1 base and J by 4 bases, with 13 bases between. CDR3 sequence (DNA): TGTGCCAGCAGTGAATTTCTCGGCGGGATCTATGGCTACACCTTC. Protein: CASSEFLGGIYGYTF.

The chain combines TRBV6-5 with TRBJ2-3; 8 bases align to TRBD1. Germline-derived CDR1 and CDR2 are MNHEY and SVGAGI. With 6 bases clipped from V and 11 bases from J, the junction kept 4 bases outside the gene matches. This CDR3 spans 11 amino acids. This CDR3 reads CASRDGTGQYF. CDR3 in DNA: TGTGCCAGCAGAGACGGGACAGGGCAGTATTTT.

The chain couples TRBV30 to TRBJ2-3; 14 nucleotides align to TRBD2. The V gene end was trimmed by 4 bases and the J gene end by 1 base; junction bases not matched to a gene: 10. The length of the CDR3 is 18 residues. Germline CDR1 and CDR2: GTSNPN and SVGIG (reference sequence). Written as DNA, the CDR3 is TGTGCCTGGACCCGTGGATGGACTAGCGGGGGGCGCACAGATACGCAGTATTTT. Protein sequence: CAWTRGWTSGGRTDTQYF.

The chain links TRBV5-8 to TRBJ1-4; D is uncertain. Between the trimmed V and J ends, which lost 6 bases and 8 bases, there was a span of 14 bases. Germline loops: CDR1 SGHTS, CDR2 YDEGEE. This CDR3 comprises 13 residues. CDR3 sequence: CASTGGRGEKLFF. The DNA of the CDR3 is TGTGCCAGCACTGGAGGGCGGGGAGAAAAACTGTTTTTT.

The chain carries TRBV6-5 and TRBJ1-5; 7 nucleotides match TRBD1. The V and J ends lost 5 bases and 2 bases, in that order; junction bases with no gene match: 3. This CDR3 region has 14 residues. Per germline, CDR1 MNHEY and CDR2 SVGAGI. The CDR3 protein is CASSNGQGNQPQHF. The CDR3 bases are TGTGCCAGCAGTAATGGACAGGGCAATCAGCCCCAGCATTTT.

The rearrangement joins TRBV9 to TRBJ1-6; 8 bases agree with TRBD1. This CDR3 comprises 15 residues. Trimming at V came to 3 bases and at J to 9 bases, leaving 8 bases not matched to a gene. Germline CDR1 SGDLS, CDR2 YYNGEE. The CDR3: CASSGPTGVSSPLHF. The CDR3 nucleotides are TGTGCCAGCAGCGGACCGACAGGGGTATCTTCACCCCTCCACTTT.

V and J are TRBV5-1 and TRBJ1-2, with 7 bases aligning to TRBD1. The CDR3 is 15 amino acids. V shed 0 bases, J shed 0 bases, and the junction held 2 bases outside the gene matches. Germline loops: CDR1 SGHRS, CDR2 YFSETQ. CDR3 coding DNA: TGCGCCAGCAGCTTGGAAGGGACAGCTAACTATGGCTACACCTTC. This encodes CASSLEGTANYGYTF. Looking up the rest from reference TRBV5-1 and TRBJ1-2 gives the full variable domain: KAGVTQTPRYLIKTRGQQVTLSCSPISGHRSVSWYQQTPGQGLQFLFEYFSETQRNKGNFPGRFSGRQFSNSRSEMNVSTLELGDSALYLCASSLEGTANYGYTFGSGTRLTVV.

The chain employs TRBV5-1 and TRBJ1-1; 7 positions agree with TRBD1. The CDR3 has 14 residues. In germline, CDR1 is SGHRS, CDR2 YFSETQ. V was pared by 3 bases and J by 3 bases, with 5 bases of the junction left unmatched. The CDR3 region has the DNA TGCGCCAGCAGCTATCAGGGGGGCGACACTGAAGCTTTCTTT. Residues: CASSYQGGDTEAFF.

The rearrangement links TRBV27 to TRBJ1-2; 11 nucleotides line up with TRBD1. The V and J ends lost 10 bases and 8 bases, in that order; junction bases with no gene match: 18. CDR3 length: 16 amino acids. The germline gives CDR1 MNHEY, CDR2 SMNVEV (reference sequence). The CDR3 sequence is CATMAIRDRGFRGYTF. The CDR3 bases are TGTGCCACCATGGCGATCCGGGACAGGGGGTTTAGGGGCTACACCTTC.

This rearrangement joins TRBV11-2 to TRBJ2-7; D remains unclear. Germline V CDR1 and CDR2: SGHAT, FQNNGV. V was cut by 6 bases and J by 6 bases, with 21 bases left in between. The CDR3 extends over 15 amino acids. The CDR3 region has the DNA TGTGCCAGCAGTTCAGACCGGGTCAGAAGGTTCGAGCAGTACTTC. Amino acid sequence: CASSSDRVRRFEQYF.